This T cell receptor beta chain was captured by sequencing in a study of beta chain features in type 1 diabetes. The CDR3 totals 15 residues. Per the germline V gene, CDR1 is MRHNA and CDR2 is SNTAGT. V lost 3 bases and J lost 6, with 17 bases in between. As every portion of the isolated RNA was reverse transcribed, the sequencing read expressed TCRB transcripts. Clones were sequenced by immunoSEQ multiplex PCR, and TCRdb holds only the in-frame ones, with some missing. The profile shows 350,000 to 450,000 clones, around 14% of them singletons. The clonotype originates from a man aged 30-40 years in good health. The sequenced material came from naive CD4+ T cells from blood. The chain is built from TRBV6-4 and TRBJ2-5; weak D call: TRBD2 (6 bases). The chain's CDR3 is CASSDSGAGSKTQYF. The CDR3 DNA is TGTGCCAGCAGTGATAGTGGCGCGGGGAGCAAGACCCAGTACTTC.